This T cell receptor (beta chain) stems from a study of cytomegalovirus exposure and HLA in healthy donors. Germline V CDR1 and CDR2: SGHNT, YYREEE (reference sequence). CDR3 size: 13 residues. The V end was cut by 0 bases, the J end by 9 bases, with 12 bases between. PCR amplification relied on 60 Vbeta primers (plus 13 Jbeta primers). Measured with immunoSEQ multiplex PCR; TCRdb has only the in-frame clones, and not every one. The sample has roughly 180,000 clones, about 80% seen once. This clonotype was obtained from a woman aged 18-29 years in good health and CMV-seropositive. Sequenced: PBMCs. This chain joins TRBV5-4 and TRBJ1-2; no clear D. The CDR3 region has the DNA TGTGCCAGCAGCTTGGAAGGAGTAGCAAGCTACACCTTC. Its translation: CASSLEGVASYTF.